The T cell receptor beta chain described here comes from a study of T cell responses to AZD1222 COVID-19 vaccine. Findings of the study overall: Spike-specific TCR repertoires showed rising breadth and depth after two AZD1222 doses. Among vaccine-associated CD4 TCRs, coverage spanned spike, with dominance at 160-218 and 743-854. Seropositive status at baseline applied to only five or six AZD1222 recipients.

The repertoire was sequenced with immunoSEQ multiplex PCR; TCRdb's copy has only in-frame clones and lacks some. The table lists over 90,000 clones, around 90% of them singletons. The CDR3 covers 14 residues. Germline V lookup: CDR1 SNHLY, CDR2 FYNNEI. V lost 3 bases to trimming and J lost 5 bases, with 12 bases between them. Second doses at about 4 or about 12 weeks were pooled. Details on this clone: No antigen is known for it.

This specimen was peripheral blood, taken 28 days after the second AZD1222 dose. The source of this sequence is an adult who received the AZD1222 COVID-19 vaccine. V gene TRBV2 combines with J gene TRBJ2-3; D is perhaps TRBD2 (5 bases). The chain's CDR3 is CASSDRLAIDTQYF. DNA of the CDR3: TGTGCCAGCAGTGACAGGCTAGCTATAGATACGCAGTATTTT. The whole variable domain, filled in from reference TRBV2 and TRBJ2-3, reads EPEVTQTPSHQVTQMGQEVILRCVPISNHLYFYWYRQILGQKVEFLVSFYNNEISEKSEIFDDQFSVERPDGSNFTLKIRSTKLEDSAMYFCASSDRLAIDTQYFGPGTRLTVL.